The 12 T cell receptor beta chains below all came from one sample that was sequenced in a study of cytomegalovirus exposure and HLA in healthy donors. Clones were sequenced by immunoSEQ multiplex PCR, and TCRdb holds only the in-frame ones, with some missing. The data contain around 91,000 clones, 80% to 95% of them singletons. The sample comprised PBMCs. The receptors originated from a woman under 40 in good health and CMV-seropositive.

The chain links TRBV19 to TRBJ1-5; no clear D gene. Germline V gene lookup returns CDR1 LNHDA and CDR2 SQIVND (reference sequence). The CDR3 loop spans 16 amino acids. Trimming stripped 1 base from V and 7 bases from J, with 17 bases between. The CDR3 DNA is TGTGCCAGTAGTATAGGGGTCCTTTATTCCGGGCAGCCCCAGCATTTT. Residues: CASSIGVLYSGQPQHF.

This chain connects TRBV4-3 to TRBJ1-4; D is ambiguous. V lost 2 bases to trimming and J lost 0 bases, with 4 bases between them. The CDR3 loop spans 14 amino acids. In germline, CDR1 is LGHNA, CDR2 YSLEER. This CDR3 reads CASSQTATNEKLFF. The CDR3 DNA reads TGCGCCAGCAGCCAAACGGCAACTAATGAAAAACTGTTTTTT.

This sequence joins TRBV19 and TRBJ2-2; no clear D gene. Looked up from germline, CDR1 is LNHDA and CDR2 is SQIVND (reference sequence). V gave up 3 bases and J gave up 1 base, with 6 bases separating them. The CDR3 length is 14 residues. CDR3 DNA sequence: TGTGCCAGTAGTATGACGGGGAACACCGGGGAGCTGTTTTTT. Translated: CASSMTGNTGELFF.

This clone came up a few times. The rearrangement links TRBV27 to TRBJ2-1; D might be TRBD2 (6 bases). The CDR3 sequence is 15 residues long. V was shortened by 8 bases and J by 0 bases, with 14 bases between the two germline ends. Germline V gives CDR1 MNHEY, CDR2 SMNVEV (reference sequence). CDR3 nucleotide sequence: TGTGCCAGCTCAGGCGGGACCCTCTCCTACAATGAGCAGTTCTTC. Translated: CASSGGTLSYNEQFF.

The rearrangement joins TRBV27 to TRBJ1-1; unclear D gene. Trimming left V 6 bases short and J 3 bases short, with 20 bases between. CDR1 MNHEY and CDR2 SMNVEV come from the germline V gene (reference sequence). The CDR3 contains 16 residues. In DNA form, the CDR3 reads TGTGCCAGCAGACGATTTTTCACCGCGGTAGACACTGAAGCTTTCTTT. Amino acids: CASRRFFTAVDTEAFF.

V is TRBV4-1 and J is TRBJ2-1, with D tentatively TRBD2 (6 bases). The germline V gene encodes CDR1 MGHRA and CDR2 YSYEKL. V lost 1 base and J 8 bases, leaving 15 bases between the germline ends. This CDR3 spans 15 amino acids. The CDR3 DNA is TGCGCCAGCAGCCAAGGAGGGCAGGGAGGATATGAGCAGTTCTTC. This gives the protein CASSQGGQGGYEQFF.

The DNA of the CDR3 is TGTGCCAGCAGCGTAGCTGTGGGCGCAGATACGCAGTATTTT. Amino acid sequence: CASSVAVGADTQYF. This chain joins TRBV9 and TRBJ2-3; D is ambiguous. The length of the CDR3 is 14 residues. Germline values: CDR1 SGDLS, CDR2 YYNGEE. Trimming left V 0 bases short and J 4 bases short, with 9 bases between. The full variable domain, its missing parts supplied by reference TRBV9 and TRBJ2-3, is DSGVTQTPKHLITATGQRVTLRCSPRSGDLSVYWYQQSLDQGLQFLIQYYNGEERAKGNILERFSAQQFPDLHSELNLSSLELGDSALYFCASSVAVGADTQYFGPGTRLTVL.

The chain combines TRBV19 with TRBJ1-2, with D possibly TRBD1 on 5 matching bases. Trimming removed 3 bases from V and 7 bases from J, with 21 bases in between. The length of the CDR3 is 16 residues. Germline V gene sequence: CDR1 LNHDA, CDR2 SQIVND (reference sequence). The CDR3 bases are TGTGCCAGTAGTATCTACCTACAGGACCCCCCAGGTGGCTACACCTTC. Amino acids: CASSIYLQDPPGGYTF. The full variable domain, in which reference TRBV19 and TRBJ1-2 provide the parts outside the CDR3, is DGGITQSPKYLFRKEGQNVTLSCEQNLNHDAMYWYRQDPGQGLRLIYYSQIVNDFQKGDIAEGYSVSREKKESFPLTVTSAQKNPTAFYLCASSIYLQDPPGGYTFGSGTRLTVV.

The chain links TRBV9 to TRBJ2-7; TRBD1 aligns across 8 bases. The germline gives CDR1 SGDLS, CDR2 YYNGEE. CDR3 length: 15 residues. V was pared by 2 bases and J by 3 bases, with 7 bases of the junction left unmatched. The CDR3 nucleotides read TGTGCCAGCAGCGTCGGGCAGGGGGCCGTCTACGAGCAGTACTTC. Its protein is CASSVGQGAVYEQYF.

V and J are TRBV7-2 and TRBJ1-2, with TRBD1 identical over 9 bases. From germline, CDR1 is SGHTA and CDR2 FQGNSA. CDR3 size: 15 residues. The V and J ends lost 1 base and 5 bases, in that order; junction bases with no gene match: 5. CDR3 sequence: CASSLDNRGRYGYTF. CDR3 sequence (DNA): TGTGCCAGCAGCTTAGATAACAGGGGGCGTTATGGCTACACCTTC.

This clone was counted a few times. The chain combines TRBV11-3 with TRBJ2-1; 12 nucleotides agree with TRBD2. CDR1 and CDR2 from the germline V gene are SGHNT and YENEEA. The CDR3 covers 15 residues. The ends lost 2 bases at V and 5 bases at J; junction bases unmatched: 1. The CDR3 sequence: CASSLRTSGNNEQFF. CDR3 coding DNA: TGTGCCAGCAGCTTACGGACTAGCGGGAACAATGAGCAGTTCTTC.

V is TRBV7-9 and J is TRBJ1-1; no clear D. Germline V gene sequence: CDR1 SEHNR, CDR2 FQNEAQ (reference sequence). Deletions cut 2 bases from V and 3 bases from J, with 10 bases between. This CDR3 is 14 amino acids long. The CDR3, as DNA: TGTGCCAGCAGCTTACGCGGAAAGGACACTGAAGCTTTCTTT. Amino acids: CASSLRGKDTEAFF.